Shown below are 10 T cell receptor beta chains from a single sample sequenced in a study of T cell responses to AZD1222 COVID-19 vaccine. Clones were sequenced by immunoSEQ multiplex PCR, and TCRdb holds only the in-frame ones, with some missing. The sample has tens of thousands of clones, around 93% seen once; the top ten hold around 30%. The sample here was peripheral blood, taken 28 days after the second AZD1222 dose. These receptors came from an adult who received the AZD1222 COVID-19 vaccine.

The chain couples TRBV5-4 to TRBJ2-7; perhaps TRBD2 as D (6 bases). Germline-derived CDR1 and CDR2 are SGHNT and YYREEE (reference sequence). The CDR3 has 13 residues. V dropped 4 bases and J dropped 2 bases, with 10 bases sitting between them. The CDR3 nucleotides read TGTGCCAGCAGCAAGACTAGAACCTACGAGCAGTACTTC. This encodes CASSKTRTYEQYF. Together with reference TRBV5-4 and TRBJ2-7, the CDR3 gives the full variable domain: ETGVTQSPTHLIKTRGQQVTLRCSSQSGHNTVSWYQQALGQGPQFIFQYYREEENGRGNFPPRFSGLQFPNYSSELNVNALELDDSALYLCASSKTRTYEQYFGPGTRLTVT.

This chain connects TRBV20-1 to TRBJ1-1, with 7 positions matching TRBD1. V dropped 3 bases and J dropped 2; count of bases not matched to a gene: 6. CDR3 length: 14 residues. CDR1 and CDR2 from the germline V gene are DFQATT and SNEGSKA (reference sequence). CDR3 in amino acids: CSASPPGGNTEAFF. CDR3 DNA: TGCAGTGCTAGTCCGCCAGGGGGTAACACTGAAGCTTTCTTT.

This clone was recorded once. The chain has TRBV7-9 and TRBJ1-4; 7 bases agree with TRBD1. Germline assignment: CDR1 SEHNR and CDR2 FQNEAQ (reference sequence). J lost 3 bases, V lost 5 bases, and 6 bases had no gene match. The CDR3 is 15 residues long. The CDR3, as DNA: TGTGCCAGCAGCATACCGACAGGGTCTAATGAAAAACTGTTTTTT. Translating it yields CASSIPTGSNEKLFF.

This clone was picked up one time. The chain joins TRBV19 to TRBJ1-5, with TRBD1 matching over 7 bases. V trimming: 9 bases; J trimming: 4 bases; junction bases outside the gene matches: 6. The CDR3 is 13 residues long. The germline gives CDR1 LNHDA, CDR2 SQIVND (reference sequence). CDR3 bases: TGTGCCAGCTCCCTACAGGGGAATCAGCCCCAGCATTTT. Translated: CASSLQGNQPQHF.

In this sample, this clone turned up once. J is TRBJ2-1 and V is TRBV7-9, with D perhaps TRBD1 or TRBD2 (5 bases each). CDR3 length equals 13 residues. Germline V lookup: CDR1 SEHNR, CDR2 FQNEAQ (reference sequence). V lost 5 bases and J lost 7, with 12 bases in between. The CDR3, as DNA: TGTGCCAGCAGCCTCGGGGCGATGAATGAGCAGTTCTTC. This gives the protein CASSLGAMNEQFF.

This clone is a singleton in its sample. This chain joins TRBV7-9 and TRBJ2-3; 10 bases align to TRBD2. V lost 1 base to trimming and J lost 6 bases; unmatched junction nucleotides: 13. CDR3 length: 18 residues. Germline V gene sequence: CDR1 SEHNR, CDR2 FQNEAQ (reference sequence). CDR3 bases: TGTGCCAGCAGCTTAGAAGGAGAGGGACTAGCGCCAGGGGATACGCAGTATTTT. This encodes CASSLEGEGLAPGDTQYF.

This clone appeared a single time. V gene TRBV28 combines with J gene TRBJ1-4, with a tentative D call TRBD1 (6 bases). Germline V gene sequence: CDR1 MDHEN, CDR2 SYDVKM. There are 15 residues in the CDR3. V lost 5 bases and J lost 8, with 18 bases in between. The CDR3 nucleotides read TGTGCCAGCAGTCTTCCAGGGGCACAAGGGGAAAAACTGTTTTTT. Translated, it gives CASSLPGAQGEKLFF.

The chain uses TRBV18 and TRBJ2-7, with TRBD2 matching 10 bases. CDR3 size: 15 residues. CDR1 is KGHSH and CDR2 is LQKENI in the germline V gene. Trimming at V came to 1 base and at J to 5 bases, leaving 5 bases not matched to a gene. CDR3 nucleotides: TGTGCCAGCTCACCACTTCTAGCGGGAGCCAACGAGCAGTACTTC. This translates into CASSPLLAGANEQYF.

The chain uses TRBV19 and TRBJ2-1; possibly TRBD2 for D (5 bases). CDR1 and CDR2 (germline): LNHDA, SQIVND (reference sequence). Trimming left V 3 bases short and J 2 bases short, with 14 bases between. The CDR3 covers 16 residues. DNA for the CDR3: TGTGCCAGTAGTATTCGAGGGAGTCACCCCTACAATGAGCAGTTCTTC. Translation gives CASSIRGSHPYNEQFF.

This chain's CDR3 is CASSQDGGMNTEAFF. The CDR3 coding sequence is TGCGCCAGCAGCCAAGACGGGGGCATGAACACTGAAGCTTTCTTT. The chain couples TRBV4-1 to TRBJ1-1; D might be TRBD1 (6 bases). The CDR3 totals 15 residues. The germline V gene encodes CDR1 MGHRA and CDR2 YSYEKL. The V end lost 0 bases, the J end lost 0 bases, and 8 bases lay between the germline ends.